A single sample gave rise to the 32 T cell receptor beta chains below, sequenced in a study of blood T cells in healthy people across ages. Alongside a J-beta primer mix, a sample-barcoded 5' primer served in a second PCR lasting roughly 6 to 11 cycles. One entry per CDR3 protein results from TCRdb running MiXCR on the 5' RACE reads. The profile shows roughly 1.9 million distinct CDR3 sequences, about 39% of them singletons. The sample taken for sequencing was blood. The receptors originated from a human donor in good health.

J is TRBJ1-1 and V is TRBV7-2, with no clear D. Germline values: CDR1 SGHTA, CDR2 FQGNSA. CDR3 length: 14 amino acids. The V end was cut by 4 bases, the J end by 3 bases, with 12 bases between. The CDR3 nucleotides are TGTGCCAGCAGCTCCACGCCAGCGGACACTGAAGCTTTCTTT. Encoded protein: CASSSTPADTEAFF.

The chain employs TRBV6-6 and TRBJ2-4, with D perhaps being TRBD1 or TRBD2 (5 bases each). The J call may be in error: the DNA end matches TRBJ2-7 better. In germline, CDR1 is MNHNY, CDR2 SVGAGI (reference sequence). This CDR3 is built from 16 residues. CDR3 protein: CASSYSGRKNDHEQYF. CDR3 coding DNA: TGTGCCAGCAGTTACTCGGGACGCAAAAACGACCACGAGCAGTACTTC.

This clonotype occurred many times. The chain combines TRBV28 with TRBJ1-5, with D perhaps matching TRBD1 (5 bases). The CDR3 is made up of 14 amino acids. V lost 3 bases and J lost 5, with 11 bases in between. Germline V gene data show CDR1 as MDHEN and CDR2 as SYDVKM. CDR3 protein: CASSFRADDQPQHF. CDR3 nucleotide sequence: TGTGCCAGCAGTTTCAGGGCTGACGATCAGCCCCAGCATTTT.

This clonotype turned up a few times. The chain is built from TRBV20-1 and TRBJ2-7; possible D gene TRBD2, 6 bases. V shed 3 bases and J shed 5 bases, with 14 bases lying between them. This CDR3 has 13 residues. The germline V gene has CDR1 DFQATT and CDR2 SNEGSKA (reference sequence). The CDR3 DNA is TGCAGTGCTAGGCCCAACGGGGGTGACGAGCAGTACTTC. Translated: CSARPNGGDEQYF.

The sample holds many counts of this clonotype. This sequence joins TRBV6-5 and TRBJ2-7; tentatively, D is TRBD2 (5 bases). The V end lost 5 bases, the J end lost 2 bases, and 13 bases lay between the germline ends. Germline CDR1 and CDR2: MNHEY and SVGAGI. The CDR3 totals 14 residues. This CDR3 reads CASSAGRGAYEQYF. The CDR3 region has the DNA TGTGCCAGCAGTGCCGGACGGGGAGCCTACGAGCAGTACTTC.

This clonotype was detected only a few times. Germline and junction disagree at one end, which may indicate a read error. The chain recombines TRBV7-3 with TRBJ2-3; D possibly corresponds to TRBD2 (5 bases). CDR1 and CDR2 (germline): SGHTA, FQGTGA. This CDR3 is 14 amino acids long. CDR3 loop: CAGSLTAGRDTQYF. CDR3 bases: TGTGCCGGCAGCTTAACCGCGGGTCGAGATACGCAGTATTTT.

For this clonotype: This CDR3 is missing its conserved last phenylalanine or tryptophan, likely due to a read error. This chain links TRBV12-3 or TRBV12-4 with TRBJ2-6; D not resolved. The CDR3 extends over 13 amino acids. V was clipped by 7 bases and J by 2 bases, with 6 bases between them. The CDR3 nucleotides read TGTGCCAGCACCCTGACTGGGGCCAACGTCCTGACTTAC. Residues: CASTLTGANVLTY.

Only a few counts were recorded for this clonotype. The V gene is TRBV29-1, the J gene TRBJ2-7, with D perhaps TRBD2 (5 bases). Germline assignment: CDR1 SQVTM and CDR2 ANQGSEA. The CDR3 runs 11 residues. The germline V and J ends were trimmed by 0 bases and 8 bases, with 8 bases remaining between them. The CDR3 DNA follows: TGCAGCGTTGAAGATCGGAGGAAGCAGTACTTC. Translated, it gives CSVEDRRKQYF.

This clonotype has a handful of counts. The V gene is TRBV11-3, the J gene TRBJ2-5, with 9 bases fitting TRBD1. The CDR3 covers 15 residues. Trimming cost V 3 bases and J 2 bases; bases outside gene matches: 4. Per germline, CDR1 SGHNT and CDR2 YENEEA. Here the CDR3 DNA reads TGTGCCAGCAGCTTGAGGACAGGGGCACAAGAGACCCAGTACTTC. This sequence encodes CASSLRTGAQETQYF.

CDR3 sequence: CASTDRGDTQYF. The CDR3 DNA is TGTGCCAGCACCGACAGGGGGGATACGCAGTATTTT. The V gene is TRBV2, the J gene TRBJ2-3, with 9 bases lining up with TRBD1. Germline V gene data show CDR1 as SNHLY and CDR2 as FYNNEI. Germline trimming cut 7 bases from V and 6 bases from J; bases unmatched to any gene: 2. This CDR3 is built from 12 residues.

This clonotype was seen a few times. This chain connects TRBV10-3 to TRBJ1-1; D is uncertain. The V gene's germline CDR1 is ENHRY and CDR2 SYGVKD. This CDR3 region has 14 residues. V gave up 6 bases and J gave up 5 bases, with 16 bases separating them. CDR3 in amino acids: CAIRDLFEVTEAFF. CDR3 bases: TGTGCCATCAGAGACTTATTTGAGGTAACTGAAGCTTTCTTT.

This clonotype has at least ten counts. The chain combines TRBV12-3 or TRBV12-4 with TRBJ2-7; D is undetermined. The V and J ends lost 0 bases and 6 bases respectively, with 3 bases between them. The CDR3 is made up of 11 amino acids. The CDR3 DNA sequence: TGTGCCAGCAGTTTAGCGCTCGAGCAGTACTTC. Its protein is CASSLALEQYF.

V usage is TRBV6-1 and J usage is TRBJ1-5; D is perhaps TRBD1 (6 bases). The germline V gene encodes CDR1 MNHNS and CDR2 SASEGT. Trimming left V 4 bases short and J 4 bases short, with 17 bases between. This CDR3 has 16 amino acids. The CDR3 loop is CASSALGTSGNQPQHF. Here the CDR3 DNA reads TGTGCCAGCAGTGCTCTTGGGACATCAGGGAATCAGCCCCAGCATTTT.

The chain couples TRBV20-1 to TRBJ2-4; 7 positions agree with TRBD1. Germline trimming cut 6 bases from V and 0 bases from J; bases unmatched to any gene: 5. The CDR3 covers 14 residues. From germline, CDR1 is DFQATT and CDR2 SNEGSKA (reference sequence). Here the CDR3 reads CSAGDSLAKNIQYF. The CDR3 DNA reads TGCAGTGCCGGGGACAGTCTAGCCAAAAACATTCAGTACTTC.

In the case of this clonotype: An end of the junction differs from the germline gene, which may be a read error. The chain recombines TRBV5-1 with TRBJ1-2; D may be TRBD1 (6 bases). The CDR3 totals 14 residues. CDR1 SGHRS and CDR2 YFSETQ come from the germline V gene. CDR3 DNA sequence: TGCACCAGCAGCTTGGCAGGGGTAGGCTATGGCTACACCTTC. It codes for CTSSLAGVGYGYTF. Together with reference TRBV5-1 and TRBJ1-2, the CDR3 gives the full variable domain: KAGVTQTPRYLIKTRGQQVTLSCSPISGHRSVSWYQQTPGQGLQFLFEYFSETQRNKGNFPGRFSGRQFSNSRSEMNVSTLELGDSALYLCTSSLAGVGYGYTFGSGTRLTVV.

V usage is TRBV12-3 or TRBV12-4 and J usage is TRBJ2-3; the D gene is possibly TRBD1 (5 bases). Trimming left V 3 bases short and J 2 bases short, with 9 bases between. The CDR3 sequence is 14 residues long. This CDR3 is CASSFQGNTDTQYF. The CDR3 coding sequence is TGTGCCAGCAGTTTCCAGGGTAACACAGATACGCAGTATTTT.

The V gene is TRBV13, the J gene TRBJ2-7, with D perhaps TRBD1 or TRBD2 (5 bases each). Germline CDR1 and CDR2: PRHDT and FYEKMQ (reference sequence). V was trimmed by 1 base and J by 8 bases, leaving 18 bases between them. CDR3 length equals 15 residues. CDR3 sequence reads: CASSLARGSFAKQYF. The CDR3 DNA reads TGTGCCAGCAGCTTAGCGAGGGGTAGCTTTGCCAAGCAGTACTTC.

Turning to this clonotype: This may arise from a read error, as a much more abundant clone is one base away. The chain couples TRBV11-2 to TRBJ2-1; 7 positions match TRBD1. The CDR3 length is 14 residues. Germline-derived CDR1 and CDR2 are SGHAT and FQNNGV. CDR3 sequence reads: CASSVGTANNGQFF. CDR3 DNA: TGTGCCAGCAGCGTCGGGACAGCCAACAATGGGCAGTTCTTC.

The CDR3 here is CASIPQGQRIEQYF. CDR3 DNA sequence: TGTGCCAGCATCCCCCAGGGTCAAAGAATCGAGCAGTACTTC. V and J are TRBV5-4 and TRBJ2-4; maybe TRBD1 (5 bases). The J call may be faulty, since TRBJ2-7 better matches the DNA end. From germline, CDR1 is SGHNT and CDR2 YYREEE (reference sequence). The CDR3 totals 14 residues.

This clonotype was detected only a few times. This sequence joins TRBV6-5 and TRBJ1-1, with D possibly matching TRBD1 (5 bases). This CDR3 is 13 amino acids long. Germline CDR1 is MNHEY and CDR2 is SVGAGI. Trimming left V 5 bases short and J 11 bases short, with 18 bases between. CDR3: CASSPGAGRDAFF. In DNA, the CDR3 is TGTGCCAGCAGTCCGGGAGCGGGTCGGGACGCTTTCTTT.

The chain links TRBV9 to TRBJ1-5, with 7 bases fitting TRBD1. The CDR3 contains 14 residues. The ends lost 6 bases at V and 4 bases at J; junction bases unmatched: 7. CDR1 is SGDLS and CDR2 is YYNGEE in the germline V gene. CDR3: CASNSGTENQPQHF. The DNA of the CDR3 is TGTGCCAGCAACAGCGGGACAGAAAATCAGCCCCAGCATTTT.

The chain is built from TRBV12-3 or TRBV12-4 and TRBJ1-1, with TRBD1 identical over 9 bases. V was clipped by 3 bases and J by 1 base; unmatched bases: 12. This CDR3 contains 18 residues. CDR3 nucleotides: TGTGCCAGCAGTTTTCTGCCCCCATCGACAGGGGGGAACACTGAAGCTTTCTTT. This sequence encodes CASSFLPPSTGGNTEAFF.

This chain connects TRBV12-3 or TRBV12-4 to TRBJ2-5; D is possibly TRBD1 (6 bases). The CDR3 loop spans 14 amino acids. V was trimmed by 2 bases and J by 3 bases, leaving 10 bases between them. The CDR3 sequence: CASSLRGSEETQYF. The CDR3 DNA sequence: TGTGCCAGCAGTTTAAGGGGGTCCGAAGAGACCCAGTACTTC.

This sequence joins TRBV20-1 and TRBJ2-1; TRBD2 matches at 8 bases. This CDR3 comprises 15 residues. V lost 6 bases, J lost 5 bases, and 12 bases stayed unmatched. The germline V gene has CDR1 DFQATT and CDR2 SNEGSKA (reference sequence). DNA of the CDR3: TGCAGTGCGCCTCGGCGAACTAGCGGAAACAATGAGCAGTTCTTC. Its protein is CSAPRRTSGNNEQFF.

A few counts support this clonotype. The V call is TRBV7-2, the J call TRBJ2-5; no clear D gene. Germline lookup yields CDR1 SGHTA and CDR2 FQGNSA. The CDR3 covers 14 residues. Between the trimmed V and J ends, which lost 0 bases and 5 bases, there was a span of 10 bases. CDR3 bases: TGTGCCAGCAGCTTAGCGGGTGACGCGGAGACCCAGTACTTC. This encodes CASSLAGDAETQYF.

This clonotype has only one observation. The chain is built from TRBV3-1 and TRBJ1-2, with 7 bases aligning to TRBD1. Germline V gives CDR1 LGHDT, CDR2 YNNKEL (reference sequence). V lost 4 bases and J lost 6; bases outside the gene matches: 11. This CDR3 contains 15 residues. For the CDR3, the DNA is TGTGCCAGCAGCCTCGTCGACAGGGAAACGAATGGCTACACCTTC. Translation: CASSLVDRETNGYTF. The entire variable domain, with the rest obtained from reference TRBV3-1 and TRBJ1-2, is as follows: DTAVSQTPKYLVTQMGNDKSIKCEQNLGHDTMYWYKQDSKKFLKIMFSYNNKELIINETVPNRFSPKSPDKAHLNLHINSLELGDSAVYFCASSLVDRETNGYTFGSGTRLTVV.

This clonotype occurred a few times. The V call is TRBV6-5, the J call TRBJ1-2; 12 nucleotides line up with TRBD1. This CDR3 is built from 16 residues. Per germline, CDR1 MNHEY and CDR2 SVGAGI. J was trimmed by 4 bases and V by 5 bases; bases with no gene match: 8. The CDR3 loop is CASSPGTGGSVYGYTF. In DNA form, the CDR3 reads TGTGCCAGCAGTCCCGGGACAGGGGGCTCGGTCTATGGCTACACCTTC.

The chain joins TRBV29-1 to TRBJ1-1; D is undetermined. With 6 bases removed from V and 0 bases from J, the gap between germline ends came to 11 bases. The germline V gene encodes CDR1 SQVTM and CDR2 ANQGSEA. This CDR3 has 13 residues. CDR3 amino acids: CSVAQVMNTEAFF. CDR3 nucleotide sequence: TGCAGCGTCGCTCAGGTTATGAACACTGAAGCTTTCTTT.

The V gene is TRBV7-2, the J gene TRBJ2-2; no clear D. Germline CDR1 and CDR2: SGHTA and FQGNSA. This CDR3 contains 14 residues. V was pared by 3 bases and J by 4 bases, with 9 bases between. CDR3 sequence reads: CASSLVGTTGELFF. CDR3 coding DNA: TGTGCCAGCAGCTTGGTCGGAACCACCGGGGAGCTGTTTTTT.

The CDR3 loop is CAWSGTPGLNIQYF. CDR3 DNA sequence: TGTGCCTGGAGTGGAACCCCAGGTTTAAACATTCAGTACTTC. V and J are TRBV30 and TRBJ2-4; D gene ambiguous. This CDR3 spans 14 amino acids. Trimming removed 1 base from V and 6 bases from J, with 13 bases in between. Germline V gene data show CDR1 as GTSNPN and CDR2 as SVGIG (reference sequence).

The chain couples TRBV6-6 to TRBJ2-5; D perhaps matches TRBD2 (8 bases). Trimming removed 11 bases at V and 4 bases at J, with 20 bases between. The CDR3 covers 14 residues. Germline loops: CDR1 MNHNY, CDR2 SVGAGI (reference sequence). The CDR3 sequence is CAEGEGAGGETQYF. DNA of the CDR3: TGTGCCGAAGGCGAGGGGGCGGGGGGAGAGACCCAGTACTTC.

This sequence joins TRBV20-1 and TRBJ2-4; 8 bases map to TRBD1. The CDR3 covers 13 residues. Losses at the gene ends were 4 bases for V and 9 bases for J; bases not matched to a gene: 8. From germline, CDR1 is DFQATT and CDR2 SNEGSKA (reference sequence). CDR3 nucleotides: TGCAGTGCTATAACGACAGGGGAGGCCATTCAGTACTTC. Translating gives CSAITTGEAIQYF.